This T cell receptor beta chain was captured by sequencing in a study of cytomegalovirus exposure and HLA in healthy donors. This clone has just one count. What it recognizes is unknown. With 60 Vbeta and 13 Jbeta primers, the PCR was carried out. Clones were sequenced by immunoSEQ multiplex PCR, and TCRdb holds only the in-frame ones, with some missing. The table includes some 150,000 clones, over 75% detected once. Study findings and constraints: Equally common other TCR beta chains were less clonally expanded than HLA-associated ones, a later analysis found. The dataset shows that most TCR sequences were rare, while some public TCRs occurred in many donors.

Trimming removed 0 bases from V and 0 bases from J, with 6 bases in between. This CDR3 comprises 14 residues. CDR1 KGHSH and CDR2 LQKENI come from the germline V gene. The TCR comes from a woman in her twenties or thirties in good health and CMV-seronegative. The chain joins TRBV18 to TRBJ2-7, with D possibly being TRBD2 (6 bases). Input material: PBMCs. The CDR3 region is CASSPPGGSYEQYF. CDR3 sequence (DNA): TGTGCCAGCTCACCACCGGGGGGCTCCTACGAGCAGTACTTC.